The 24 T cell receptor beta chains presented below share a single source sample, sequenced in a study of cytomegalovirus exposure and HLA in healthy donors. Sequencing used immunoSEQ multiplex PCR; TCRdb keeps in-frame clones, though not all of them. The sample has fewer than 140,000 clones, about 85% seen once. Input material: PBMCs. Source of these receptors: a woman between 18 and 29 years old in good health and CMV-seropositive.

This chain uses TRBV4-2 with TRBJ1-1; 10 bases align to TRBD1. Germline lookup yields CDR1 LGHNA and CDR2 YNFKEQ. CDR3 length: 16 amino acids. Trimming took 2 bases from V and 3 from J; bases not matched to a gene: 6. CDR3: CASSQPDRGQYTEAFF. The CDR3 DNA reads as TGTGCCAGCAGCCAACCCGACAGGGGGCAGTACACTGAAGCTTTCTTT.

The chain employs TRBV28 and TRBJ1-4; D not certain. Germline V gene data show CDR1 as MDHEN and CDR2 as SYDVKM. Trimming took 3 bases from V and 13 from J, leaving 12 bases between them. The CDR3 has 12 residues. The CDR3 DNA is TGTGCCAGCAGTTTGCGTGGGTCGGGACTGTTTTTT. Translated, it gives CASSLRGSGLFF.

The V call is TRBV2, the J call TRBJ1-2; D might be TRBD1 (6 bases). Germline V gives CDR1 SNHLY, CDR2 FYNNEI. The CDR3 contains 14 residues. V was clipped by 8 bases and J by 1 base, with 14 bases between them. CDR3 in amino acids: CASYFGTNNYGYTF. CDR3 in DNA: TGTGCCAGCTATTTCGGGACAAATAACTATGGCTACACCTTC.

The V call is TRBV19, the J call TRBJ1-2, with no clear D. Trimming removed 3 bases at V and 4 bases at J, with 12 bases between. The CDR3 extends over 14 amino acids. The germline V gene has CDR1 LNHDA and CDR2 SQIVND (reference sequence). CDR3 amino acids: CASSIPPGLYGYTF. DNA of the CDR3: TGTGCCAGTAGTATCCCCCCTGGACTCTATGGCTACACCTTC.

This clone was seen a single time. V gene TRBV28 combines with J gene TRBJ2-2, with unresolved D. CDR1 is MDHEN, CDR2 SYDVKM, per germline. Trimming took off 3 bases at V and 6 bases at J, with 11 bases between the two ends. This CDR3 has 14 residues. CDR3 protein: CASSFSPSSGELFF. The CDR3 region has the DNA TGTGCCAGCAGTTTTAGCCCCTCATCCGGGGAGCTGTTTTTT.

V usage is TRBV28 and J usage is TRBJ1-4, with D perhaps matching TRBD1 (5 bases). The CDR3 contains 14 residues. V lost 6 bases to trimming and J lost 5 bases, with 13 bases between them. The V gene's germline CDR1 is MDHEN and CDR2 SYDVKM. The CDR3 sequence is CASRSGGGNEKLFF. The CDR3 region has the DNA TGTGCCAGCAGGTCCGGGGGGGGGAATGAAAAACTGTTTTTT.

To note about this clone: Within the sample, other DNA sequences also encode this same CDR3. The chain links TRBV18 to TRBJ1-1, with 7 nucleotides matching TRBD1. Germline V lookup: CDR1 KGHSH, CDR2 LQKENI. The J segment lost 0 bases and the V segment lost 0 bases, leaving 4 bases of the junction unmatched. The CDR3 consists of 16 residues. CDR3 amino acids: CASSPPLTGMNTEAFF. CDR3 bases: TGTGCCAGCTCACCACCCTTGACAGGGATGAACACTGAAGCTTTCTTT.

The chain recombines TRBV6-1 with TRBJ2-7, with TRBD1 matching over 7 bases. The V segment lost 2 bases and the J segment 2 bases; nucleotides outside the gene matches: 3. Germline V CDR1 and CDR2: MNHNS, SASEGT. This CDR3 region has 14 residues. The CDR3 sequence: CASSEWDRPYEQYF. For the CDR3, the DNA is TGTGCCAGCAGTGAATGGGACAGACCCTACGAGCAGTACTTC.

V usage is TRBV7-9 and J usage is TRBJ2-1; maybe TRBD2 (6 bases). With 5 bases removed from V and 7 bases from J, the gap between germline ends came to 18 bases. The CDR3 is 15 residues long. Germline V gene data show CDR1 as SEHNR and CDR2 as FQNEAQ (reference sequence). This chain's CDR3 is CASSQAVGAGNEQFF. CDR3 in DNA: TGTGCCAGCAGCCAGGCTGTGGGTGCGGGGAATGAGCAGTTCTTC.

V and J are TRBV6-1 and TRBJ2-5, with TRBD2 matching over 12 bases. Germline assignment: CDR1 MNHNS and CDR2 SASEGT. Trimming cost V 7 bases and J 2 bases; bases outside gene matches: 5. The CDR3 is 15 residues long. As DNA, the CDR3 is TGTGCCAGCACTAAAGGACTAGCGGGACAAGAGACCCAGTACTTC. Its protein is CASTKGLAGQETQYF.

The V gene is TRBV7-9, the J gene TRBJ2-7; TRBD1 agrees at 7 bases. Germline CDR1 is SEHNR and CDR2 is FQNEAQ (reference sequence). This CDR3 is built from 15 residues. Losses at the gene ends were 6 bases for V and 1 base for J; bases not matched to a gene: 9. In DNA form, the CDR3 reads TGTGCCAGCAGACCCCGACAGGGTAGTTCCTACGAGCAGTACTTC. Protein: CASRPRQGSSYEQYF.

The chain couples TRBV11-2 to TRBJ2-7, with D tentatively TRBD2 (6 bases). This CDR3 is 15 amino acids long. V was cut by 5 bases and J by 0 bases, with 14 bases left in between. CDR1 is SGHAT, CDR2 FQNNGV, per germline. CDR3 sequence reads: CASSIPGLSSYEQYF. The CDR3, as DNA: TGTGCCAGCAGCATTCCGGGACTGAGCTCCTACGAGCAGTACTTC.

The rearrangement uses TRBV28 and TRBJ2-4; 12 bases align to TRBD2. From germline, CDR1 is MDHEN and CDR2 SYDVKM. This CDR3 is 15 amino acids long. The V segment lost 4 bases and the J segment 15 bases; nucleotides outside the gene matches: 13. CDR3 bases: TGTGCCAGCAGTTCCTCCGCTAGCGGGGGGGCTATTGGGTACTTC. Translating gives CASSSSASGGAIGYF.

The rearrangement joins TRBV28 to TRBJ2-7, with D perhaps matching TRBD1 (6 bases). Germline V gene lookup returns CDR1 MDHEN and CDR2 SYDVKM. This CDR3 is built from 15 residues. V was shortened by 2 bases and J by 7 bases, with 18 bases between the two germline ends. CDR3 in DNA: TGTGCCAGCAGTTTAGGGGACATCGGGGTGCTGGAGCAGTACGTC. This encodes CASSLGDIGVLEQYV.

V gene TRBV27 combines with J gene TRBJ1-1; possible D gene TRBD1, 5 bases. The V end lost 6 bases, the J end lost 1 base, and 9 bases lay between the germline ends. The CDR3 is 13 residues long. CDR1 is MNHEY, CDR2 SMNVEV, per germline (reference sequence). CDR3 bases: TGTGCCAGCAGCCTACAGGCGAACACTGAAGCTTTCTTT. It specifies CASSLQANTEAFF.

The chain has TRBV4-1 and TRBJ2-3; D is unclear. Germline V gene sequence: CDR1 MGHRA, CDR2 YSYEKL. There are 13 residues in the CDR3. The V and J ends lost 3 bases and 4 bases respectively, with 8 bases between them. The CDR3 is CASSQGSPDTQYF. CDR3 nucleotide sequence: TGCGCCAGCAGCCAGGGTAGCCCAGATACGCAGTATTTT.

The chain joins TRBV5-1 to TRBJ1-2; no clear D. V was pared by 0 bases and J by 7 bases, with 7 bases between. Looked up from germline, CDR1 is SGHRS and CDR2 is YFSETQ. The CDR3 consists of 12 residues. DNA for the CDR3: TGCGCCAGCAGCTTGGAATACTCTGGCTACACCTTC. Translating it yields CASSLEYSGYTF.

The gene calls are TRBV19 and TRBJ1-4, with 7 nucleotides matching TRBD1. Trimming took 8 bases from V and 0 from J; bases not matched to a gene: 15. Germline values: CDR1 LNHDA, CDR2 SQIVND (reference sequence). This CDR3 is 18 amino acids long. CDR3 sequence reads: CASDEPTGHLATNEKLFF. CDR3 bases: TGTGCCAGTGACGAACCGACAGGGCATCTTGCAACTAATGAAAAACTGTTTTTT.

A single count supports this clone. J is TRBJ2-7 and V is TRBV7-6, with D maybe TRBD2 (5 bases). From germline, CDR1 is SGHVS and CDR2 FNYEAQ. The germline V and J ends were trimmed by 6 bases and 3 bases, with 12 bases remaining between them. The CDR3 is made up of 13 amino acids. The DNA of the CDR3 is TGTGCCAGCAGTCGAGGCGGAGGCTACGAGCAGTACTTC. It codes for CASSRGGGYEQYF.

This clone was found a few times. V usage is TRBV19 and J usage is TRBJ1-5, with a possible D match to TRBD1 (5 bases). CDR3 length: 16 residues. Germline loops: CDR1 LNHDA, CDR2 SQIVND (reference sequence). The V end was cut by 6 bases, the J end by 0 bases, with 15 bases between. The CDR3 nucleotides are TGTGCCAGTAGCCTCTCGGGGGGGGATAGCAATCAGCCCCAGCATTTT. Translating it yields CASSLSGGDSNQPQHF.

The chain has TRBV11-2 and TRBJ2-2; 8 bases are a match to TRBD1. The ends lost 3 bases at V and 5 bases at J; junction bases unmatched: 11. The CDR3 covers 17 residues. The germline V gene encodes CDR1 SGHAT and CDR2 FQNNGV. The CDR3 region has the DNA TGTGCCAGCAGCTTGCCACCCAGGGGGCGAGTAACCGGGGAGCTGTTTTTT. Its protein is CASSLPPRGRVTGELFF.

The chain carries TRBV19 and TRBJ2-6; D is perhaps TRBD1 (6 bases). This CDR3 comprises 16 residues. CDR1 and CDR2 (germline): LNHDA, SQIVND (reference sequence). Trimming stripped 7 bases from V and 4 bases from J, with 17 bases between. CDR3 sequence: CASNGEEGDGANVLTF. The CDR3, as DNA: TGTGCCAGTAATGGGGAAGAGGGGGACGGGGCCAACGTCCTGACTTTC. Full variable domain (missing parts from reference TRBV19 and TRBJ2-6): DGGITQSPKYLFRKEGQNVTLSCEQNLNHDAMYWYRQDPGQGLRLIYYSQIVNDFQKGDIAEGYSVSREKKESFPLTVTSAQKNPTAFYLCASNGEEGDGANVLTFGAGSRLTVL.

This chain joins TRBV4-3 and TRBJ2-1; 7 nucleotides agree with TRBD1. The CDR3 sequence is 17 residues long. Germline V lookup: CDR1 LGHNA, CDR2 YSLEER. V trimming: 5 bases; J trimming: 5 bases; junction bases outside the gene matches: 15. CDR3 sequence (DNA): TGCGCCAGCAGCTCCCAACGACAGGGTAGGTTTAACAATGAGCAGTTCTTC. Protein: CASSSQRQGRFNNEQFF.

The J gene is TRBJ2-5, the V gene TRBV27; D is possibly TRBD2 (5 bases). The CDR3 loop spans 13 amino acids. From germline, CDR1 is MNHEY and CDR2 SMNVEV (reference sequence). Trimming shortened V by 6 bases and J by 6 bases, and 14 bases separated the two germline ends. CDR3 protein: CASSLSVFKTQYF. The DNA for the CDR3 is TGTGCCAGCAGCCTTAGCGTGTTTAAGACCCAGTACTTC.